A single TCR beta chain is shown here with its context. Its specificity is unknown. The data originate from a study of cytomegalovirus exposure and HLA in healthy donors. Whole-study findings and limits: A missense variant in DCLRE1C was later tied to TCR beta V- and J-gene trimming. TCR beta chains associated with HLA were, in a later analysis, more clonally expanded than equally common others.

The primer mix had 60 Vbeta and 13 Jbeta primers. Profiled with immunoSEQ multiplex PCR; TCRdb holds only in-frame clones, not every one. In the table there are 160,000 or so clones, around 73% of which are singletons. CDR3 size: 15 residues. V dropped 0 bases and J dropped 5; count of bases not matched to a gene: 2. CDR1 is SGHTA and CDR2 is FQGNSA in the germline V gene. The material sequenced was PBMCs. The chain recombines TRBV7-2 with TRBJ2-5; 11 nucleotides agree with TRBD2. This receptor was obtained from a man aged 55-75 years in good health and CMV-seronegative. The CDR3 spells CASSLAASGRETQYF. As DNA, the CDR3 is TGTGCCAGCAGCTTAGCTGCTAGCGGGAGGGAGACCCAGTACTTC.